This T cell receptor beta chain was sequenced during a study of OX40 agonist ivuxolimab in advanced cancers. Unmatched junction bases numbered 7, after V lost 2 bases and J lost 8 bases. Per the germline V gene, CDR1 is SGDLS and CDR2 is YYNGEE. The CDR3 is 15 residues long. Clones were read by immunoSEQ multiplex PCR, and TCRdb kept only the in-frame ones, dropping some. The repertoire holds about 110,000 clones, 90% seen once, with around 0.48% in the top ten. The rearrangement uses TRBV9 and TRBJ1-4, with 9 bases fitting TRBD1. The receptor's source is an adult with an advanced solid tumor such as melanoma, head and neck, liver or kidney cancer. The source was CD4+ or CD8+ T cells sorted from blood, collected in a trial of the OX40 agonist ivuxolimab. The CDR3 DNA sequence: TGTGCCAGCAGCGTCACACAGGGGGCCGGGGAAAAACTGTTTTTT. Translation: CASSVTQGAGEKLFF.